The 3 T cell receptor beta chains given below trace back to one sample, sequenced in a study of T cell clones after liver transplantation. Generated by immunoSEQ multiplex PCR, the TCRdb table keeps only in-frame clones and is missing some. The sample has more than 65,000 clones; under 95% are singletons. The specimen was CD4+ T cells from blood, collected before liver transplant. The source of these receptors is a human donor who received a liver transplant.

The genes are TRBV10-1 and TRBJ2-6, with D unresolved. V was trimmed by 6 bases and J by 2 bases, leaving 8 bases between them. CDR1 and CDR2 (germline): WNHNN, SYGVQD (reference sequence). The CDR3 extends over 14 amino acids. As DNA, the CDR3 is TGCGCCAGCAGCGCGAAAGCTGGGGCCAACGTCCTGACTTTC. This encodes CASSAKAGANVLTF.

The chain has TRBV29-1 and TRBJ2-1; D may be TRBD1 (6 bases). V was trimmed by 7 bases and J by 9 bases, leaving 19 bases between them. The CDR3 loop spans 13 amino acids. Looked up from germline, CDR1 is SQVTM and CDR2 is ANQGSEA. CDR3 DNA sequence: TGCAGCGGCCGGGACACCCAATTCAGTGAGCAGTTCTTC. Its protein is CSGRDTQFSEQFF.

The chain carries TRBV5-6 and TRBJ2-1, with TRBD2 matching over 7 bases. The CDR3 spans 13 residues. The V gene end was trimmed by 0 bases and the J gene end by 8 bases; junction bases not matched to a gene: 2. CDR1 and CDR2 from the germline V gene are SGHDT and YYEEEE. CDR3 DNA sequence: TGTGCCAGCAGCTTGGTTGGGGGGGATGAGCAGTTCTTC. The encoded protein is CASSLVGGDEQFF.